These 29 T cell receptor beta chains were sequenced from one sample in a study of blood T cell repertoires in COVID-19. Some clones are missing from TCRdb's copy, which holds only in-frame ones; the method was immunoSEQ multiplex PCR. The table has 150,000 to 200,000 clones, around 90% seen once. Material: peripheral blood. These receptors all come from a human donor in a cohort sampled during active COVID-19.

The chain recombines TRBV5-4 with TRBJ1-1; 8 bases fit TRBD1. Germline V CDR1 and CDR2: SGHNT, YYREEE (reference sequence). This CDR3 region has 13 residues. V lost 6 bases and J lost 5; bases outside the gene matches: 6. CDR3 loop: CASKDRVGTEAFF. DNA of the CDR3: TGTGCCAGCAAGGACAGGGTCGGTACTGAAGCTTTCTTT.

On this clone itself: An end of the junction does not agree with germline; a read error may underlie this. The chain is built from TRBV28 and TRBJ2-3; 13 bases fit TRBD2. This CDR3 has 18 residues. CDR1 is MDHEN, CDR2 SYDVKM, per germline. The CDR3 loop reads CASSSGLAGPTGTVTQYF. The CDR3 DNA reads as TGTGCCAGCAGTTCGGGACTAGCGGGACCAACGGGCACAGTTACGCAGTATTTT.

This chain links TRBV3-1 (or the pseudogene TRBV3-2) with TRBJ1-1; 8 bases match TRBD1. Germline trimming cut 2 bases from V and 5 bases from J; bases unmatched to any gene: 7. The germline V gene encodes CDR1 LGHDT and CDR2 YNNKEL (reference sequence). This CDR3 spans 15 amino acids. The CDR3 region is CASSQTGGIGTEAFF. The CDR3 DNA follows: TGTGCCAGCAGCCAAACAGGGGGAATAGGAACTGAAGCTTTCTTT.

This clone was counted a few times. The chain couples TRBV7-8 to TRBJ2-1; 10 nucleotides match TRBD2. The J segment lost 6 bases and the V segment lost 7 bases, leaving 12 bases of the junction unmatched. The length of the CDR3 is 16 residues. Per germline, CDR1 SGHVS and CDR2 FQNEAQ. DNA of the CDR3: TGTGCCAGCACCCCCCCCCTAGCGGGAGTCACCAATGAGCAGTTCTTC. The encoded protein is CASTPPLAGVTNEQFF.

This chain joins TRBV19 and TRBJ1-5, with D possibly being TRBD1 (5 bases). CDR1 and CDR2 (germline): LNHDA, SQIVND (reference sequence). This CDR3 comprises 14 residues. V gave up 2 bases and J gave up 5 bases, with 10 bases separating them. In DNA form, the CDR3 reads TGTGCCAGTAGTATAATAGGGGTGGATCAGCCCCAGCATTTT. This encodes CASSIIGVDQPQHF. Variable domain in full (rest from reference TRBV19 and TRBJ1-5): DGGITQSPKYLFRKEGQNVTLSCEQNLNHDAMYWYRQDPGQGLRLIYYSQIVNDFQKGDIAEGYSVSREKKESFPLTVTSAQKNPTAFYLCASSIIGVDQPQHFGDGTRLSIL.

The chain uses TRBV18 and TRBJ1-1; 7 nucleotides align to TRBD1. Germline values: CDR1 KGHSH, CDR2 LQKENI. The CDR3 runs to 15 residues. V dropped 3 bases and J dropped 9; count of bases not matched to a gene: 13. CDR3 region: CASSPAAGGNSKAFF. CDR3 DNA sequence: TGTGCCAGCTCACCGGCGGCAGGGGGAAACTCAAAAGCTTTCTTT.

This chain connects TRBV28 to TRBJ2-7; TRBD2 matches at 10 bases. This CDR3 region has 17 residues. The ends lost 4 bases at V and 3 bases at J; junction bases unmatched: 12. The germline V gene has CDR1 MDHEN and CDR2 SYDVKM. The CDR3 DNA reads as TGTGCCAGCAGTTACAAGGTAGCGGGAGGAAACAACTACGAGCAGTACTTC. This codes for CASSYKVAGGNNYEQYF.

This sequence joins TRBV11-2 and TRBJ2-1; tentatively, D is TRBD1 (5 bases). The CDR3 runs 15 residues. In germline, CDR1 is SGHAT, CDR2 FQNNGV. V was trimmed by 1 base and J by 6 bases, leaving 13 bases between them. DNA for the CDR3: TGTGCCAGCAGCTTAGGCAGGGCCCCGGGCAATGAGCAGTTCTTC. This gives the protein CASSLGRAPGNEQFF.

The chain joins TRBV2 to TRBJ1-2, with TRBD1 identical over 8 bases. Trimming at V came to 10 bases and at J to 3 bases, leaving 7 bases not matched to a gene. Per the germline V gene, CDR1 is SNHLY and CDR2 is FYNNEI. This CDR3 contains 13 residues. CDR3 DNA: TGTGCCACGGTATTGACAGGGGACTATGGCTACACCTTC. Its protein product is CATVLTGDYGYTF.

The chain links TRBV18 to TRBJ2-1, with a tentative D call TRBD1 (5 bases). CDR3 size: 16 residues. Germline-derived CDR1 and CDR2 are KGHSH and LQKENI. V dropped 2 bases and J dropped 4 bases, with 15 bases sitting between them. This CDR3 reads CASSPRSGSLYNEQFF. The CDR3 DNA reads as TGTGCCAGCTCACCAAGGTCAGGGTCCCTTTACAATGAGCAGTTCTTC.

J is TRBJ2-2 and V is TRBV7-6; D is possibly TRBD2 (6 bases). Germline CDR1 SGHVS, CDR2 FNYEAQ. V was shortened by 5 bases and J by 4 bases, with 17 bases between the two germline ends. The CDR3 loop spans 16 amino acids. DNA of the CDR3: TGTGCCAGCAGCAACAGCCCCGGGACTGTCACCGGGGAGCTGTTTTTT. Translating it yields CASSNSPGTVTGELFF.

In DNA, the CDR3 is TGCGCCAGCAGGGAGAGTACAGGGAGTCCTCTGGGCTACACCTTC. This sequence encodes CASRESTGSPLGYTF. V usage is TRBV5-1 and J usage is TRBJ1-2, with a tentative D call TRBD1 (6 bases). The V end lost 5 bases, the J end lost 8 bases, and 22 bases lay between the germline ends. Germline values: CDR1 SGHRS, CDR2 YFSETQ. This CDR3 is built from 15 residues.

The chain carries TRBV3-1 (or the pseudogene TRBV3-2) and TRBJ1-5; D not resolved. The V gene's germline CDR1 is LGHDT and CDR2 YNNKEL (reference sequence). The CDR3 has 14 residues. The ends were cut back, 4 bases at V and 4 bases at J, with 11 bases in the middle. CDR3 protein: CASSPGPLNQPQHF. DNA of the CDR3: TGTGCCAGCAGCCCCGGTCCTCTAAATCAGCCCCAGCATTTT.

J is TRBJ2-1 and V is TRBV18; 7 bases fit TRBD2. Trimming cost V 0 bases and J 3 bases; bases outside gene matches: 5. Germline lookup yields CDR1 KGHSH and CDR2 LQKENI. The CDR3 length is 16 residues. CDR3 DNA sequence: TGTGCCAGCTCACCACCTCGGGGGGAGAACTACAATGAGCAGTTCTTC. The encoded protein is CASSPPRGENYNEQFF.

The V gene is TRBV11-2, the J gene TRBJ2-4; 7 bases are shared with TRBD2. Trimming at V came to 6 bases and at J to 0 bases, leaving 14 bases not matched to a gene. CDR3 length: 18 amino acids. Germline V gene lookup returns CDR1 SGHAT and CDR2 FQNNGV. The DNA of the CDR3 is TGTGCCAGCAGTTCCCTAGGGAGGGCGGAGTTAGCCAAAAACATTCAGTACTTC. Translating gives CASSSLGRAELAKNIQYF.

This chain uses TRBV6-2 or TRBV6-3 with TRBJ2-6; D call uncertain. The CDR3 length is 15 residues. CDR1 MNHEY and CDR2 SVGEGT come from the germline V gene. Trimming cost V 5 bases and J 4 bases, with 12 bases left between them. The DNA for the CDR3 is TGTGCCAGCAGTACTACGTCGAGGGGGGCCAACGTCCTGACTTTC. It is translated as CASSTTSRGANVLTF.

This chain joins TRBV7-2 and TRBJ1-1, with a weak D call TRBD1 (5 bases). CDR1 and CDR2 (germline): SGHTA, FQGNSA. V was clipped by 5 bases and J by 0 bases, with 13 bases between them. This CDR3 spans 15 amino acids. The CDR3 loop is CASSTWTNLNTEAFF. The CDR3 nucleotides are TGTGCCAGCAGCACGTGGACAAATCTGAACACTGAAGCTTTCTTT.

The CDR3 loop reads CASSYSNLAGYNEQFF. CDR3 nucleotide sequence: TGTGCCAGCAGTTACTCGAACCTAGCGGGCTACAATGAGCAGTTCTTC. This chain uses TRBV6-2 or TRBV6-3 with TRBJ2-1; 8 nucleotides align to TRBD2. Losses at the gene ends were 0 bases for V and 3 bases for J; bases not matched to a gene: 4. In germline, CDR1 is MNHEY, CDR2 SVGEGT. The CDR3 extends over 16 amino acids.

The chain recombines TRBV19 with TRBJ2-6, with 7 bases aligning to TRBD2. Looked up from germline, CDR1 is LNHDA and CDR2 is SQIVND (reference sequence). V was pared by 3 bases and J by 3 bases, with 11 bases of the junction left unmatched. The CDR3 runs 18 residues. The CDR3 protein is CASSMWGSREVGANVLTF. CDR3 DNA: TGTGCCAGTAGTATGTGGGGGTCTCGGGAGGTTGGGGCCAACGTCCTGACTTTC.

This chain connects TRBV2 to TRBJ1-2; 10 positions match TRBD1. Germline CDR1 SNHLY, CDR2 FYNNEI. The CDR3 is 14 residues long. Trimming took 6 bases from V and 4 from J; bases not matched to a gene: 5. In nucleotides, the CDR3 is TGTGCCAGCAGGACAGGGGGCGCGACCTATGGCTACACCTTC. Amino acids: CASRTGGATYGYTF. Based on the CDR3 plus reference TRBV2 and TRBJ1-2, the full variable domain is EPEVTQTPSHQVTQMGQEVILRCVPISNHLYFYWYRQILGQKVEFLVSFYNNEISEKSEIFDDQFSVERPDGSNFTLKIRSTKLEDSAMYFCASRTGGATYGYTFGSGTRLTVV.

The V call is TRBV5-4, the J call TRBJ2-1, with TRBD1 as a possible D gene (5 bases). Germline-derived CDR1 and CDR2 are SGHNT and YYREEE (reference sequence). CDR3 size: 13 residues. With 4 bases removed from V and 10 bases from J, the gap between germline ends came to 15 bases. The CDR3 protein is CASSTRAAPEQFF. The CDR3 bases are TGTGCCAGCAGCACCAGGGCTGCGCCAGAGCAGTTCTTC.

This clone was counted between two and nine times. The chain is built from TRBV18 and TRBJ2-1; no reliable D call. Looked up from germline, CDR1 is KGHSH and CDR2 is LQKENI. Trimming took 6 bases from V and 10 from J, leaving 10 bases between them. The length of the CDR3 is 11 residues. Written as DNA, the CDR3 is TGTGCCAGCTCCCTGATTGAGGAGCAGTTCTTC. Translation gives CASSLIEEQFF.

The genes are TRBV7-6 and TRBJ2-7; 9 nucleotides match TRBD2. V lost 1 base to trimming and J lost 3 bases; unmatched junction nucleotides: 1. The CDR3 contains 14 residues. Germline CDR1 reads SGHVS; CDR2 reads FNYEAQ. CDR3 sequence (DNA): TGTGCCAGCAGCTTAGTTAGCGGGGGCTACGAGCAGTACTTC. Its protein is CASSLVSGGYEQYF.

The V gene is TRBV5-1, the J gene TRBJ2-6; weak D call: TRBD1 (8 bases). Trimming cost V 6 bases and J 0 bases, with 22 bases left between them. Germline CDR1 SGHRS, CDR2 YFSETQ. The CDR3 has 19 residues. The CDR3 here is CASTSGGDRSLSGANVLTF. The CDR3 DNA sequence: TGCGCCAGCACAAGTGGGGGGGACAGGAGCCTCTCTGGGGCCAACGTCCTGACTTTC.

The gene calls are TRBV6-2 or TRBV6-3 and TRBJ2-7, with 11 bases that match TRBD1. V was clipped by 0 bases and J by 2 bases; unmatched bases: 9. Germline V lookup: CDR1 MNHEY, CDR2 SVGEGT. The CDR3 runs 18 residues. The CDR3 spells CASSYSMDRGPGTYEQYF. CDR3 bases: TGTGCCAGCAGTTACTCGATGGACAGGGGGCCCGGGACCTACGAGCAGTACTTC.

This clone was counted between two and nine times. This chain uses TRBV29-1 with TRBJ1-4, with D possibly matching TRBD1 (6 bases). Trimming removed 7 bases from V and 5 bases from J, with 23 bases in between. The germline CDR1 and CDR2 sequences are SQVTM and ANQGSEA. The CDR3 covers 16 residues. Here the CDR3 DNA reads TGCAGCGCCCCAGGACCCCAGGGGTTTCGAAATGAAAAACTGTTTTTT. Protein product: CSAPGPQGFRNEKLFF.

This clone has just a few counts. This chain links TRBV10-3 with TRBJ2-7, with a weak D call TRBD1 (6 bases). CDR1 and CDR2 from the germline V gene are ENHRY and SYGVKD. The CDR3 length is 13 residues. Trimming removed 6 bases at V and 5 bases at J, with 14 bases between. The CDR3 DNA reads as TGTGCCATCAGCGACGACAGGCTAAACGAGCAGTACTTC. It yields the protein CAISDDRLNEQYF.

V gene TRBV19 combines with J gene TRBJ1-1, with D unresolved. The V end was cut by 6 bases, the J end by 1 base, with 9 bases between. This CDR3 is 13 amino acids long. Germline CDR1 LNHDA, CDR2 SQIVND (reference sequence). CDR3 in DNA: TGTGCCAGTAGCCTACCGAAGAACACTGAAGCTTTCTTT. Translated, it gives CASSLPKNTEAFF.

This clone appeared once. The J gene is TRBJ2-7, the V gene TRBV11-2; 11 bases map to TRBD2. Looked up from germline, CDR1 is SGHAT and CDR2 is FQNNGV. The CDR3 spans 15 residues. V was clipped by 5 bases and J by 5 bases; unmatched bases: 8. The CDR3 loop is CASSPTSGSPHEQYF. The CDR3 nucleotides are TGTGCCAGCAGCCCTACTAGCGGGAGTCCCCACGAGCAGTACTTC. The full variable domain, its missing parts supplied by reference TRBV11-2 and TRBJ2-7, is EAGVAQSPRYKIIEKRQSVAFWCNPISGHATLYWYQQILGQGPKLLIQFQNNGVVDDSQLPKDRFSAERLKGVDSTLKIQPAKLEDSAVYLCASSPTSGSPHEQYFGPGTRLTVT.